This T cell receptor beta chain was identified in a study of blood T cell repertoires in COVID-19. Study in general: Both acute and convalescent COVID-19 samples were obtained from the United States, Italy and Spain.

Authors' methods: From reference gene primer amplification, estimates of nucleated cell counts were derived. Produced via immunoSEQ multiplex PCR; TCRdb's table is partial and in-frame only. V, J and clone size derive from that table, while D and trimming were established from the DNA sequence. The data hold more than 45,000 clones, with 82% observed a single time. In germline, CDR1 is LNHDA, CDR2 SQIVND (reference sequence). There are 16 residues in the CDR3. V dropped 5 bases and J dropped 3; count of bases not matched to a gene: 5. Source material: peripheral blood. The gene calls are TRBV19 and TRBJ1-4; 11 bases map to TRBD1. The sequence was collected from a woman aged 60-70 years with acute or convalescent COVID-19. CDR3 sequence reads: CASSVGTGGANEKLFF. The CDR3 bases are TGTGCCAGTAGTGTCGGGACAGGGGGAGCTAATGAAAAACTGTTTTTT.